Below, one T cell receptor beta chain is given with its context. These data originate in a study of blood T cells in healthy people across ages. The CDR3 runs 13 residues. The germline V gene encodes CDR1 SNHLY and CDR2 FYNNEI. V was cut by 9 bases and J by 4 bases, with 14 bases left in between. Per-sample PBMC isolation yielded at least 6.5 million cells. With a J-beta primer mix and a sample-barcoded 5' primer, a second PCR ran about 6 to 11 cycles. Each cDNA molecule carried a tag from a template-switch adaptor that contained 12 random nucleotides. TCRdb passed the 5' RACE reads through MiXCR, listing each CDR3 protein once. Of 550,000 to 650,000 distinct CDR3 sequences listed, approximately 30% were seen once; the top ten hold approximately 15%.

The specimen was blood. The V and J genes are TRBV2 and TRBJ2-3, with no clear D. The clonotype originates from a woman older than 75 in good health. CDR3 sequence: CASKQIVADTQYF. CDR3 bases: TGTGCCAGTAAACAGATAGTGGCAGATACGCAGTATTTT.